The TCR beta chain under discussion was sequenced for a study of T cell repertoires in cytomegalovirus infection. Study details: An indication of both CMV infection and matching HLA type came from public TCR beta signatures. Whole-study findings and limits: HLA-C-restricted, CMV-specific TCR beta clonotypes were dominant ex vivo. Carriers of CMV and the relevant HLA type were discriminated by public TCR beta frequency.

TCRdb redid the calling of the reads with MiXCR, one entry per CDR3 protein. Among around 320,000 distinct CDR3 sequences listed, more than 8% were seen once. This clonotype was picked up a small number of times. Its antigen is unidentified. This CDR3 has 15 residues. V was shortened by 2 bases and J by 3 bases, with 13 bases between the two germline ends. This clonotype was obtained from a human donor in good health (CMV status not recorded). Some clones in this sample may be carry-over from other donors' samples. The chain employs TRBV12-3 or TRBV12-4 and TRBJ1-2; weak D call: TRBD1 (5 bases). The sample consisted of PBMCs. CDR3: CASSLRSGRDYGYTF. The CDR3 DNA reads TGTGCCAGCAGTTTACGGTCAGGGCGTGACTATGGCTACACCTTC.